These 29 T cell receptor beta chains were sequenced from one sample in a study of T and B cells in COVID-19 patients (dated by TCRdb to the early 2020s). Sequencing instrument: Illumina MiSeq. Multiplex PCR with BIOMED2 TRB-A/B primer pools was used to amplify the TRB rearrangements. TCRdb reprocessed the public reads (quality trimming at Q25 with fastp, clone calling with MiXCR) and kept in-frame beta chains. Here each entry gathers all rows of one CDR3 protein and keeps the most common genes and DNA. This sample comprises approximately 16,000 distinct CDR3 sequences, less than 30% of them detected only once. The ten largest make up more than 0.9% of the sample. Genomic DNA extracted from blood, in amounts of about 220-500 ng, served as the starting material for amplifying TRB repertoires. Material: blood. The receptors were gathered from a human donor who had recovered from COVID-19.

The chain uses TRBV7-2 and TRBJ2-7; D not certain. Trimming pared 2 bases from V and 0 bases from J, leaving 11 bases between. CDR3 length: 15 amino acids. Germline values: CDR1 SGHTA, CDR2 FQGNSA. The CDR3 DNA reads as TGTGCCAGCAGCTTATCCCCGGCCAGCTCCTACGAGCAGTACTTC. Protein: CASSLSPASSYEQYF.

The chain uses TRBV27 and TRBJ2-7; 7 bases are a match to TRBD1. Losses at the gene ends were 6 bases for V and 3 bases for J; bases not matched to a gene: 8. The CDR3 loop spans 14 amino acids. Germline V lookup: CDR1 MNHEY, CDR2 SMNVEV (reference sequence). The CDR3 sequence: CASSRQGSFYEQYF. The CDR3 DNA reads as TGTGCCAGCAGCCGACAGGGAAGCTTCTACGAGCAGTACTTC.

This clonotype was picked up many times. CDR3 DNA sequence: TGTGCCAGCAGTTCCACAGGGGTTGGGGCACACAATGAGCAGTTCTTC. Translated, it gives CASSSTGVGAHNEQFF. The rearrangement uses TRBV6-2 or TRBV6-3 and TRBJ2-1; 7 bases match TRBD1. The J segment lost 5 bases and the V segment lost 4 bases, leaving 11 bases of the junction unmatched. Germline assignment: CDR1 MNHEY and CDR2 SVGEGT. The CDR3 sequence is 16 residues long.

This clonotype was observed a few times. The chain couples TRBV6-2 or TRBV6-3 to TRBJ2-2; possibly TRBD1 for D (6 bases). Trimming cost V 1 base and J 4 bases, with 16 bases left between them. The CDR3 is 17 residues long. Germline assignment: CDR1 MNHEY and CDR2 SVGEGT. This CDR3 reads CASSYFSAAGVTGELFF. The CDR3 coding sequence is TGTGCCAGCAGTTACTTCAGTGCGGCAGGGGTCACCGGGGAGCTGTTTTTT.

This clonotype was seen more than once but under ten times. This chain uses TRBV5-4 with TRBJ2-5; D gene uncertain. CDR1 is SGHNT and CDR2 is YYREEE in the germline V gene (reference sequence). There are 11 residues in the CDR3. Trimming took 4 bases from V and 1 from J, leaving 2 bases between them. CDR3 sequence (DNA): TGTGCCAGCAGCGTCCAAGAGACCCAGTACTTC. Translating gives CASSVQETQYF.

The chain joins TRBV11-3 to TRBJ2-1, with D possibly being TRBD2 (6 bases). Per germline, CDR1 SGHNT and CDR2 YENEEA. The CDR3 is 16 amino acids. V was pared by 5 bases and J by 7 bases, with 21 bases between. The CDR3 DNA is TGTGCCAGCAGCCAAGATCCCGGGGGTCCCTTGAATGAGCAGTTCTTC. This codes for CASSQDPGGPLNEQFF.

The table lists this clonotype with a few counts. This chain uses TRBV5-4 with TRBJ2-5; TRBD2 matches at 10 bases. The CDR3 has 15 amino acids. The germline CDR1 and CDR2 sequences are SGHNT and YYREEE (reference sequence). The V and J ends lost 0 bases and 5 bases, in that order; junction bases with no gene match: 4. The CDR3 coding sequence is TGTGCCAGCAGCTTGGGCCTAGCGGGGGCTGAGACCCAGTACTTC. Amino acids: CASSLGLAGAETQYF.

This clonotype was counted a single time. A much larger clone differs from this one at a single base, so this may be a read error. The chain employs TRBV19 and TRBJ1-1, with TRBD1 matching over 8 bases. The J segment lost 5 bases and the V segment lost 7 bases, leaving 6 bases of the junction unmatched. Per germline, CDR1 LNHDA and CDR2 SQIVND (reference sequence). The CDR3 extends over 13 amino acids. The CDR3 DNA reads TGTGCCAGTATCCGACAGGGGAGGACTGAAGCTTTCTTT. Protein product: CASIRQGRTEAFF.

The V and J genes are TRBV30 and TRBJ1-2, with D perhaps TRBD1 (6 bases). The germline CDR1 and CDR2 sequences are GTSNPN and SVGIG (reference sequence). The CDR3 loop spans 12 amino acids. V lost 4 bases and J lost 10, with 16 bases in between. The CDR3 loop is CAWTGGGLDYTF. In DNA, the CDR3 is TGTGCCTGGACCGGAGGGGGGCTCGACTACACCTTC.

The CDR3 DNA reads as TGCAGTGCTAGAAGGGCGGGACAGGGGAAGGCCAATGAGCAGTTCTTC. Encoded protein: CSARRAGQGKANEQFF. The V and J genes are TRBV20-1 and TRBJ2-1, with 10 bases fitting TRBD1. Germline CDR1 is DFQATT and CDR2 is SNEGSKA (reference sequence). J was trimmed by 6 bases and V by 2 bases; bases with no gene match: 10. The CDR3 totals 16 residues.

This clonotype has only one observation. A read error may explain this, as a much larger clone is one base away. The chain uses TRBV18 and TRBJ2-7; D is ambiguous. The CDR3 contains 15 residues. Trimming left V 6 bases short and J 3 bases short, with 18 bases between. In germline, CDR1 is KGHSH, CDR2 LQKENI. The CDR3 here is CASSPGPEMVYEQYF. CDR3 nucleotide sequence: TGTGCCAGCTCGCCCGGACCAGAGATGGTCTACGAGCAGTACTTC.

This clonotype is medium-sized. The chain is built from TRBV29-1 and TRBJ2-5, with 8 positions matching TRBD1. CDR1 SQVTM and CDR2 ANQGSEA come from the germline V gene. With 7 bases clipped from V and 6 bases from J, the junction kept 7 bases outside the gene matches. The CDR3 sequence is 12 residues long. The CDR3 DNA reads TGCAGCGGGATCGACAGGGGCCAGACCCAGTACTTC. Protein product: CSGIDRGQTQYF.

The V gene is TRBV6-6, the J gene TRBJ2-3; 7 bases fit TRBD2. Germline CDR1 MNHNY, CDR2 SVGAGI (reference sequence). The CDR3 runs 15 residues. V was clipped by 5 bases and J by 2 bases; unmatched bases: 7. The CDR3: CASSPSAGDTDTQYF. The CDR3 bases are TGTGCCAGCAGTCCCTCCGCGGGGGACACAGATACGCAGTATTTT.

The V and J genes are TRBV10-3 and TRBJ2-1; 8 bases fit TRBD2. Per germline, CDR1 ENHRY and CDR2 SYGVKD. CDR3 length: 14 residues. V dropped 10 bases and J dropped 6; count of bases not matched to a gene: 11. In nucleotides, the CDR3 is TGTGCCACCCGCGGAGGGCGGGAGGTCAATGAGCAGTTCTTC. Translation: CATRGGREVNEQFF.

The chain uses TRBV19 and TRBJ1-2, with TRBD1 as a possible D gene (6 bases). The CDR3 totals 14 residues. Germline CDR1 and CDR2: LNHDA and SQIVND (reference sequence). Trimming stripped 9 bases from V and 0 bases from J, with 14 bases between. The CDR3, as DNA: TGTGCCAGCCTGGGGAGGGACACTAACTATGGCTACACCTTC. Amino acids: CASLGRDTNYGYTF.

This clonotype occurred many times. The junction differs from germline at one of its ends, possibly a read error. This chain joins TRBV19 and TRBJ1-2, with no clear D. This CDR3 is 16 amino acids long. Germline CDR1 is LNHDA and CDR2 is SQIVND (reference sequence). This CDR3 is CASGKRVPRGNNGYTF. The CDR3 DNA reads as TGTGCCAGTGGTAAACGGGTCCCACGGGGTAACAATGGCTACACCTTC.

In its sample, this clonotype ranks as medium-sized (0.01 to 0.1%). V gene TRBV19 combines with J gene TRBJ2-3; D is uncertain. The V gene's germline CDR1 is LNHDA and CDR2 SQIVND (reference sequence). Trimming left V 7 bases short and J 5 bases short, with 7 bases between. There are 11 residues in the CDR3. The CDR3 DNA reads as TGTGCCAGTACGGAGAGAGATACGCAGTATTTT. It encodes CASTERDTQYF.

This clonotype is deemed medium-sized (0.01 to 0.1%). The genes are TRBV18 and TRBJ2-5, with D uncertain. The V and J ends lost 1 base and 4 bases respectively, with 4 bases between them. Germline values: CDR1 KGHSH, CDR2 LQKENI. CDR3 length: 12 amino acids. CDR3 sequence (DNA): TGTGCCAGCTCACCACGACGAGAGACCCAGTACTTC. It yields the protein CASSPRRETQYF.

The rearrangement joins TRBV6-2 or TRBV6-3 to TRBJ2-7; 8 nucleotides line up with TRBD2. This CDR3 comprises 17 residues. After removal of 4 bases from V and 7 bases from J, the junction contained 18 bases not matched to a gene. Germline CDR1 MNHEY, CDR2 SVGEGT. CDR3 sequence: CASSSPRLAGGRREQYF. DNA of the CDR3: TGTGCCAGCAGTTCTCCCCGTCTTGCGGGAGGAAGGAGGGAGCAGTACTTC.

The genes are TRBV6-5 and TRBJ2-7; 7 bases match TRBD1. V lost 6 bases to trimming and J lost 5 bases; unmatched junction nucleotides: 7. Germline V CDR1 and CDR2: MNHEY, SVGAGI. The CDR3 is 13 residues long. The CDR3 region has the DNA TGTGCCAGCAGCCGGGGACAGTTGGACGAGCAGTACTTC. The encoded protein is CASSRGQLDEQYF.

This clonotype qualifies as medium-sized. The CDR3 bases are TGCAGCGCTCCCCCACAGGGGGACTATGGCTACACCTTC. The encoded protein is CSAPPQGDYGYTF. The J gene is TRBJ1-2, the V gene TRBV29-1; 8 bases fit TRBD1. Germline CDR1 reads SQVTM; CDR2 reads ANQGSEA. The trim removed 7 bases at V and 3 bases at J, leaving 7 bases unmatched. The CDR3 contains 13 residues.

This clonotype showed up just a few times. The J gene is TRBJ1-1, the V gene TRBV5-6; possibly TRBD1 for D (5 bases). Deletions cut 4 bases from V and 0 bases from J, with 16 bases between. There are 16 residues in the CDR3. Germline loops: CDR1 SGHDT, CDR2 YYEEEE. The CDR3 DNA reads TGTGCCAGCAGCCAATCCCCAAAGGGGATGAACACTGAAGCTTTCTTT. Its translation is CASSQSPKGMNTEAFF.

Relative to its sample, this clonotype is medium-sized. The chain couples TRBV12-3 or TRBV12-4 to TRBJ2-1; 12 positions agree with TRBD2. The V gene end was trimmed by 10 bases and the J gene end by 4 bases; junction bases not matched to a gene: 14. The CDR3 length is 17 residues. The CDR3 DNA reads TGTGCCACTCGGGGGCTAGCGGGAGGGGCCTTATACAATGAGCAGTTCTTC. Translated, it gives CATRGLAGGALYNEQFF.

The chain carries TRBV6-1 and TRBJ1-5; a weak D match, TRBD1 (6 bases). The V end lost 5 bases, the J end lost 6 bases, and 11 bases lay between the germline ends. This CDR3 is 13 amino acids long. Germline V lookup: CDR1 MNHNS, CDR2 SASEGT. This CDR3 reads CASSTGIIQPQHF. In DNA form, the CDR3 reads TGTGCCAGCAGTACAGGGATAATTCAGCCCCAGCATTTT.

By share of the sample, this clonotype is medium-sized. V usage is TRBV19 and J usage is TRBJ2-6; D gene uncertain. The V end lost 6 bases, the J end lost 1 base, and 4 bases lay between the germline ends. This CDR3 is built from 13 residues. The V gene's germline CDR1 is LNHDA and CDR2 SQIVND (reference sequence). The CDR3 spells CASRGSGANVLTF. The CDR3 DNA reads as TGTGCCAGTAGAGGGTCTGGGGCCAACGTCCTGACTTTC.

This clonotype was picked up a small number of times. The chain joins TRBV6-5 to TRBJ1-3; no definite D call. Germline lookup yields CDR1 MNHEY and CDR2 SVGAGI. The CDR3 totals 16 residues. V gave up 0 bases and J gave up 0 bases, with 9 bases separating them. CDR3 loop: CASSYSRQTSGNTIYF. The CDR3 DNA reads TGTGCCAGCAGTTACTCTCGGCAAACCTCTGGAAACACCATATATTTT.

This clonotype was counted only a few times. The CDR3 DNA sequence: TGTGCCAGCAGTAGCTGGGTGGGAGGAAAGCCCGGCAAAATTTCACCCCTCCACTTT. Translation: CASSSWVGGKPGKISPLHF. The rearrangement joins TRBV13 to TRBJ1-6; D remains ambiguous. V was trimmed by 6 bases and J by 9 bases, leaving 30 bases between them. CDR1 and CDR2 (germline): PRHDT, FYEKMQ (reference sequence). The CDR3 runs to 19 residues.

The J gene is TRBJ2-5, the V gene TRBV5-6; TRBD2 matches 9 bases. This CDR3 is built from 18 residues. After removal of 0 bases from V and 5 bases from J, the junction contained 14 bases not matched to a gene. Germline V lookup: CDR1 SGHDT, CDR2 YYEEEE. The CDR3 spells CASSLGGWREGGKETQYF. DNA for the CDR3: TGTGCCAGCAGCTTGGGGGGATGGCGGGAGGGCGGGAAGGAGACCCAGTACTTC.

The chain links TRBV7-6 to TRBJ2-2; 9 bases match TRBD1. The J segment lost 4 bases and the V segment lost 5 bases, leaving 5 bases of the junction unmatched. The CDR3 is made up of 15 amino acids. Per the germline V gene, CDR1 is SGHVS and CDR2 is FNYEAQ. The CDR3 DNA is TGTGCCAGCAGCCGGGGACAGGGTGCCACCGGGGAGCTGTTTTTT. It codes for CASSRGQGATGELFF.